Described below is a single T cell receptor beta chain sequence and its context. These data are taken from a study of breast tumors, draining lymph nodes, adjacent tissues. Samples came from axillary lymph nodes draining the breast cancer. The junction had 5 bases not matched to a gene; V was cut back by 5 bases and J by 0 bases. Germline V gene lookup returns CDR1 SGHRS and CDR2 YFSETQ. The CDR3 contains 15 residues. TCRdb recomputed calls from the multiplex PCR reads with MiXCR, one row per CDR3 protein. The sample has 250,000 or so distinct CDR3 sequences, 30% seen once. This TCR was sampled from a female donor with breast cancer. Some clones in this sample may be carry-over from other donors' samples. The chain couples TRBV5-1 to TRBJ2-4, with 7 bases that match TRBD2. Specimen: axillary lymph node tissue. CDR3 nucleotide sequence: TGCGCCAGCAGGATTGCGGGGGTAGCCAAAAACATTCAGTACTTC. The encoded protein is CASRIAGVAKNIQYF.